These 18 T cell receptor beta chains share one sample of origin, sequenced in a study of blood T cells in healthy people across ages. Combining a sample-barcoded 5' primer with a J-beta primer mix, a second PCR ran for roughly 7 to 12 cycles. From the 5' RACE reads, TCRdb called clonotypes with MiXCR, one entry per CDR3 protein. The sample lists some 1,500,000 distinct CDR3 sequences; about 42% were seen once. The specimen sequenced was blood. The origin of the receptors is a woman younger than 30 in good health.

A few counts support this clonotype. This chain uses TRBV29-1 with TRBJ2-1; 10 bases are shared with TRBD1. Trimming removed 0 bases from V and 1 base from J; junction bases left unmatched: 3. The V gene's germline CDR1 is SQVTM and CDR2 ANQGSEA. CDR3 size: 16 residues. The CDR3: CSVEDLGQGSYNEQFF. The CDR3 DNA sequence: TGCAGCGTTGAAGATCTGGGACAGGGGTCCTACAATGAGCAGTTCTTC.

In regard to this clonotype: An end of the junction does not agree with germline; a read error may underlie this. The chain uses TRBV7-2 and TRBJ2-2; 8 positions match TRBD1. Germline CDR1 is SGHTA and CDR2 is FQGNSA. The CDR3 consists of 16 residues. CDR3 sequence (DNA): TGTGCCAGCAGCTTGGTCCAGGGGGCGCGGACCGGGGGGCTGTTTTTT. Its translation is CASSLVQGARTGGLFF.

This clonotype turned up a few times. The DNA of the CDR3 is TGCAGTGCTAAGCGCGGGATCAGAAATGAGCAGTACTTC. As protein: CSAKRGIRNEQYF. The chain couples TRBV20-1 to TRBJ2-7, with TRBD2 as a possible D gene (6 bases). The V end lost 4 bases, the J end lost 7 bases, and 17 bases lay between the germline ends. This CDR3 region has 13 residues. Germline CDR1 and CDR2: DFQATT and SNEGSKA (reference sequence).

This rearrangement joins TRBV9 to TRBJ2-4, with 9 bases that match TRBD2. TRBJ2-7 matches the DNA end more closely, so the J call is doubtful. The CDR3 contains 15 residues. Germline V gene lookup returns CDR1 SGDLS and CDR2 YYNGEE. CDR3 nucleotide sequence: TGTGCCAGCAGCGTAGCCCTAGCGGGGTGGACCGAGCAGTACTTC. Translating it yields CASSVALAGWTEQYF.

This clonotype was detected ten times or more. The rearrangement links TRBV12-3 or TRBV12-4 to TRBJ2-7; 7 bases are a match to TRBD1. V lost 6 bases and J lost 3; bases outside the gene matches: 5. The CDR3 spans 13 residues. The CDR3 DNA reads TGTGCCAGCAGCTTGGGACAGATCTACGAGCAGTACTTC. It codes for CASSLGQIYEQYF.

In nucleotides, the CDR3 is TGTGCCATCAGTGAGTCCCTTCTCCATACAGGGGGTCGCTCCTACAATGAGCAGTACTTC. Amino acids: CAISESLLHTGGRSYNEQYF. V and J are TRBV10-3 and TRBJ2-1; the match to TRBD1 covers 8 bases. The J call is in doubt because the DNA end fits TRBJ2-7 better. Germline loops: CDR1 ENHRY, CDR2 SYGVKD. CDR3 length: 20 amino acids.

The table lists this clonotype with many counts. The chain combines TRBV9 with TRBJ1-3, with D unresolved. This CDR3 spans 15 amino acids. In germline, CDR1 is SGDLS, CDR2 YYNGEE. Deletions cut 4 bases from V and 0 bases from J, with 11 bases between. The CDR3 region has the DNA TGTGCCAGCAGCCCCGACGGATCCTCTGGAAACACCATATATTTT. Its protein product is CASSPDGSSGNTIYF.

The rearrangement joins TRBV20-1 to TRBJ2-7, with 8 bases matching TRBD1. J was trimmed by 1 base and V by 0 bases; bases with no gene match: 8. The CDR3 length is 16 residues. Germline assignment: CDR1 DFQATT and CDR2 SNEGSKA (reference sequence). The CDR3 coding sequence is TGCAGTGCTAGAGATATCGGTGACAGGGGTTCCTACGAGCAGTACTTC. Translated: CSARDIGDRGSYEQYF.

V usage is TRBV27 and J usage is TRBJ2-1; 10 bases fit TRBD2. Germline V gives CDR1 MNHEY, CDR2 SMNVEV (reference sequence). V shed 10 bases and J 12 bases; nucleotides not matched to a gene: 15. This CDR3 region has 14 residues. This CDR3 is CATSPRVAGGLQFF. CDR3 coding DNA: TGTGCCACTTCGCCTCGAGTAGCGGGAGGACTGCAGTTCTTC.

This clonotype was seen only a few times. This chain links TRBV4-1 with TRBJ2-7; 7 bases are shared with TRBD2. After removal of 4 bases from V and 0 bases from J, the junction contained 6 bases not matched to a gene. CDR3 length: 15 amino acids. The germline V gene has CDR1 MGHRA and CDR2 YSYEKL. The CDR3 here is CASSPGGTRSYEQYF. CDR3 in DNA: TGCGCCAGCAGCCCGGGGGGTACTCGCTCCTACGAGCAGTACTTC.

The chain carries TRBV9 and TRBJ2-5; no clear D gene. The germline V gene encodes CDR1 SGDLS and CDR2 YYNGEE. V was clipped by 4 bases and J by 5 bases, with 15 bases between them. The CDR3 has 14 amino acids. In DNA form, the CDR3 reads TGTGCCAGCAGCCCACTATGGGGTGAGGAGACCCAGTACTTC. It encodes CASSPLWGEETQYF.

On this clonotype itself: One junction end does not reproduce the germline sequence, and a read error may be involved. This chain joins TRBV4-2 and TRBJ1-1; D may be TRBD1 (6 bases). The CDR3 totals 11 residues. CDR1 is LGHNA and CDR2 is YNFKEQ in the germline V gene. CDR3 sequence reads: CAGRTGSRAFF. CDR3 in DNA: TGTGCCGGCAGAACAGGGTCGCGAGCTTTCTTT.

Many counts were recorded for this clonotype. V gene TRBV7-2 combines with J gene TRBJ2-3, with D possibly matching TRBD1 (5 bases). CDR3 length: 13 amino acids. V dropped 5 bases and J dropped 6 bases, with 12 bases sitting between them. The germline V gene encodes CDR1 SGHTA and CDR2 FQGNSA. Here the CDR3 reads CASSRARADTQYF. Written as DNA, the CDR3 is TGTGCCAGCAGCCGCGCCAGGGCCGATACGCAGTATTTT.

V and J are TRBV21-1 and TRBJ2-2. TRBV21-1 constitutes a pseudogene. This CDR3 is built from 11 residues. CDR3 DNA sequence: TGTGCCAGCAGCAAAATCGGGGAGCTGTTTTTT. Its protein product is CASSKIGELFF.

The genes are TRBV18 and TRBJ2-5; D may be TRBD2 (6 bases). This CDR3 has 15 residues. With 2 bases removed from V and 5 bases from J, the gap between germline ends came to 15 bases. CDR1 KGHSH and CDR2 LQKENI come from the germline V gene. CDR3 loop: CASSPGTHQEETQYF. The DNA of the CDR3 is TGTGCCAGCTCACCAGGGACTCACCAGGAGGAGACCCAGTACTTC. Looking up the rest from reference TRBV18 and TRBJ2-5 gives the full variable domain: NAGVMQNPRHLVRRRGQEARLRCSPMKGHSHVYWYRQLPEEGLKFMVYLQKENIIDESGMPKERFSAEFPKEGPSILRIQQVVRGDSAAYFCASSPGTHQEETQYFGPGTRLLVL.

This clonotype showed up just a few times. The chain's CDR3 is CASSPGTTLGHEQFF. Here the CDR3 DNA reads TGTGCCAGCAGTCCCGGGACTACCTTAGGTCATGAGCAGTTCTTC. The V gene is TRBV6-6, the J gene TRBJ2-1, with TRBD2 matching over 7 bases. The CDR3 is 15 amino acids. The germline V gene encodes CDR1 MNHNY and CDR2 SVGAGI (reference sequence). Losses at the gene ends were 5 bases for V and 8 bases for J; bases not matched to a gene: 12.

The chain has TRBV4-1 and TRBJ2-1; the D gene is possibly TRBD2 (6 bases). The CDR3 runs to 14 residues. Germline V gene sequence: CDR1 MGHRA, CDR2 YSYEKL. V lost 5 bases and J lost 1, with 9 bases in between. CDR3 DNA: TGCGCCAGCAGCGTAGCGGCTTCCTACAATGAGCAGTTCTTC. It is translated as CASSVAASYNEQFF.

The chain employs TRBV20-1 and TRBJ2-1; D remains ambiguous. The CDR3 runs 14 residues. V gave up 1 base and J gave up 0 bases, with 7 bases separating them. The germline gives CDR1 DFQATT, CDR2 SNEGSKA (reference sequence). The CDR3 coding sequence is TGCAGTGCTAGAGTGGAGAGCTCCTACAATGAGCAGTTCTTC. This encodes CSARVESSYNEQFF.